A single sample is the source of the 9 T cell receptor beta chains below, sequenced in a study of blood T cells in healthy people across ages. Together with a sample-barcoded 5' primer, a J-beta primer mix was included in a second PCR lasting about 7 to 11 cycles. TCRdb used MiXCR to reprocess the 5' RACE reads, holding one entry per CDR3 protein. This table holds more than 650,000 distinct CDR3 sequences, around 25% found once. This sample also appeared in a second study, on T cells of mothers and their children.

Sequenced input: blood. The receptor source for this set is a boy younger than 18 in good health.

The chain recombines TRBV11-2 with TRBJ2-3; D unresolved. The CDR3 sequence is 15 residues long. Germline V gene sequence: CDR1 SGHAT, CDR2 FQNNGV. Trimming stripped 1 base from V and 3 bases from J, with 11 bases between. The CDR3 nucleotides are TGTGCCAGCAGCTTAGGGGTGCCCGTGACAGATACGCAGTATTTT. It specifies CASSLGVPVTDTQYF. Supplemented by reference TRBV11-2 and TRBJ2-3, the full variable domain reads EAGVAQSPRYKIIEKRQSVAFWCNPISGHATLYWYQQILGQGPKLLIQFQNNGVVDDSQLPKDRFSAERLKGVDSTLKIQPAKLEDSAVYLCASSLGVPVTDTQYFGPGTRLTVL.

This clonotype was picked up a small number of times. This rearrangement joins TRBV30 to TRBJ1-5; D ambiguous. The V and J ends lost 0 bases and 2 bases respectively, with 5 bases between them. CDR1 GTSNPN and CDR2 SVGIG come from the germline V gene (reference sequence). The CDR3 runs 13 residues. The CDR3 protein is CAWSVYGNQPQHF. CDR3 DNA sequence: TGTGCCTGGAGTGTTTATGGCAATCAGCCCCAGCATTTT.

This clonotype was counted only a few times. The chain joins TRBV20-1 to TRBJ1-2; D is undetermined. This CDR3 comprises 11 residues. Germline V gene lookup returns CDR1 DFQATT and CDR2 SNEGSKA (reference sequence). V shed 5 bases and J shed 1 base, with 5 bases lying between them. The CDR3 sequence: CSASGNYGYTF. As DNA, the CDR3 is TGCAGTGCTTCCGGTAACTATGGCTACACCTTC.

The CDR3 loop is CASRSAIGTAAHEQFF. The CDR3 DNA follows: TGTGCCAGCCGAAGCGCAATCGGGACCGCGGCCCATGAGCAGTTCTTC. This chain connects TRBV11-1 to TRBJ2-7, with D perhaps given as TRBD1 or TRBD2 (5 bases each). The end of the DNA is better explained by TRBJ2-1, so the J call may be wrong. Germline V gene lookup returns CDR1 SGHAT and CDR2 FQDESV (reference sequence). The CDR3 length is 16 residues.

CDR3 DNA sequence: TGCGCCAGCAGCCACCCGTCGGAGACCCAGTACTTC. This sequence encodes CASSHPSETQYF. The chain links TRBV5-1 to TRBJ2-5; the D is unclear. The CDR3 totals 12 residues. Trimming took off 4 bases at V and 5 bases at J, with 9 bases between the two ends. Germline V gives CDR1 SGHRS, CDR2 YFSETQ.

This clonotype was recorded a few times. This chain connects TRBV12-3 or TRBV12-4 to TRBJ1-6; TRBD1 might be the D (5 bases). The germline V and J ends were trimmed by 2 bases and 13 bases, with 18 bases remaining between them. This CDR3 contains 15 residues. The CDR3 sequence is CASSLKTVGSGPLHF. The CDR3 DNA reads TGTGCCAGCAGTTTAAAGACAGTTGGTAGTGGGCCCCTCCACTTT.

This clonotype was observed a handful of times. The germline gene is not matched at one end of the junction; a read error may be the cause. DNA of the CDR3: TGTGCCGGCAGCGTAGGGCGGGGCCACTACGAGCAGTACTTC. As protein: CAGSVGRGHYEQYF. The chain combines TRBV9 with TRBJ2-5, with D perhaps matching TRBD2 (6 bases). The J call is doubtful: the DNA matches TRBJ2-7 better. CDR1 and CDR2 from the germline V gene are SGDLS and YYNGEE. This CDR3 has 14 residues.

The chain uses TRBV6-1 and TRBJ1-2, with D tentatively TRBD1 (6 bases). V was clipped by 8 bases and J by 1 base, with 17 bases between them. There are 15 residues in the CDR3. CDR1 and CDR2 from the germline V gene are MNHNS and SASEGT. The CDR3 loop reads CASELLAGDNYGYTF. The DNA for the CDR3 is TGTGCCAGCGAACTTCTGGCAGGGGATAACTATGGCTACACCTTC.

This clonotype has just a few counts. The CDR3 coding sequence is TGTGCCAGCAGCTACCGGACAGGAGCGGCGTCCTACAATGAGCAGTTCTTC. Residues: CASSYRTGAASYNEQFF. The J gene is TRBJ2-1, the V gene TRBV9; 7 bases map to TRBD1. The CDR3 runs 17 residues. Germline V gene data show CDR1 as SGDLS and CDR2 as YYNGEE. V lost 4 bases, J lost 1 base, and 11 bases stayed unmatched.